This TCR beta chain was captured by sequencing in a study of metastatic and nonmetastatic thyroid tumors. Study in general: Where malignant and benign thyroid patients were concerned, repertoires were compared across blood and tumor or nodule tissue.

The V gene lost 8 bases and the J gene lost 4 bases, with 11 bases spanning the gap. The CDR3 covers 12 residues. Germline V gives CDR1 MNHNS, CDR2 SASEGT. This clone was observed many times. The same CDR3 arises from other DNA sequences in this sample as well. Until they underwent thyroid surgery, no patient had received any treatment. TCRdb reanalyzed the PCR reads with MiXCR. The sample yields roughly 98,000 clones, under 15% seen once. The sample comprised blood. J is TRBJ1-2 and V is TRBV6-1; possibly TRBD1 for D (5 bases). This clonotype was sampled from a female donor with papillary thyroid cancer or a benign thyroid nodule (not recorded which). Some clones in this sample may be carry-over from other donors' samples. The chain's CDR3 is CASWQGIYGYTF. The CDR3 DNA is TGTGCCAGCTGGCAGGGCATCTATGGCTACACCTTC.